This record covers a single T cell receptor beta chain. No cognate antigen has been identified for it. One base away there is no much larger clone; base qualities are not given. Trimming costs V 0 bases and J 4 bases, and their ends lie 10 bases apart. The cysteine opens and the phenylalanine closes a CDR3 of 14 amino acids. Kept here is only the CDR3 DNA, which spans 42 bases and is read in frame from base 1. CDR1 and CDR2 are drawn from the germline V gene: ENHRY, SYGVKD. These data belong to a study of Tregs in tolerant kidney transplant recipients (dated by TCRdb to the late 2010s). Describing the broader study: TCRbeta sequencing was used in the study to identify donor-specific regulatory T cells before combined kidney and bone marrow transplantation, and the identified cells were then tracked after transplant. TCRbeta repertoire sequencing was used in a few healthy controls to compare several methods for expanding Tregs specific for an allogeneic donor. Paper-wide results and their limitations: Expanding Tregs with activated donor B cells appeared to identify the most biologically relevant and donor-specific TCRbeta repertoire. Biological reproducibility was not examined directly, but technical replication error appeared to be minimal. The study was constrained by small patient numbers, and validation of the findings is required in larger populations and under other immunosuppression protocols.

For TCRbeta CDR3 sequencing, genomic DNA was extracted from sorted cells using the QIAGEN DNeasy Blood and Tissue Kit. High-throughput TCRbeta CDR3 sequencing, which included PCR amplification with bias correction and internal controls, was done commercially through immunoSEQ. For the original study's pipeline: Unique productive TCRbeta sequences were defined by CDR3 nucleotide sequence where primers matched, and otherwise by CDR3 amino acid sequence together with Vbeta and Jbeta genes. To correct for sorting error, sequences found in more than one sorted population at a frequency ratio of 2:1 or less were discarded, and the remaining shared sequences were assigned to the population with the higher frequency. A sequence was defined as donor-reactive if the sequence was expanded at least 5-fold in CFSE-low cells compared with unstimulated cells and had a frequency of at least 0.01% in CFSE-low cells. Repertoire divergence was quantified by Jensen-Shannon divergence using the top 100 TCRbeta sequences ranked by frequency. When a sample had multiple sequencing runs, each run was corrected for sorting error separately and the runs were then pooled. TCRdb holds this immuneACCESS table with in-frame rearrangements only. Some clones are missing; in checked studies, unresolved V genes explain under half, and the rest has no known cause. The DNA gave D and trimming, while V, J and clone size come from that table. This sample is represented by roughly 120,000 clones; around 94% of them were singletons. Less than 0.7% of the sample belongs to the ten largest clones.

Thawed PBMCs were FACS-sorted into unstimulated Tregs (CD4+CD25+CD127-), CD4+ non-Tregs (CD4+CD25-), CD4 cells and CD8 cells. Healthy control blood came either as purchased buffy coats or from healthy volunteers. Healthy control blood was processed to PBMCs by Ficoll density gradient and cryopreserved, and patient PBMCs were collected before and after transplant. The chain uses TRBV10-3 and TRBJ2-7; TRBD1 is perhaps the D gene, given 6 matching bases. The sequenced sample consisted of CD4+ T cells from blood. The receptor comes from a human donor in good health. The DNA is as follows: TGTGCCATCAGTGAGTCGTCACAGGGATACGAGCAGTACTTC. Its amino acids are CAISESSQGYEQYF.